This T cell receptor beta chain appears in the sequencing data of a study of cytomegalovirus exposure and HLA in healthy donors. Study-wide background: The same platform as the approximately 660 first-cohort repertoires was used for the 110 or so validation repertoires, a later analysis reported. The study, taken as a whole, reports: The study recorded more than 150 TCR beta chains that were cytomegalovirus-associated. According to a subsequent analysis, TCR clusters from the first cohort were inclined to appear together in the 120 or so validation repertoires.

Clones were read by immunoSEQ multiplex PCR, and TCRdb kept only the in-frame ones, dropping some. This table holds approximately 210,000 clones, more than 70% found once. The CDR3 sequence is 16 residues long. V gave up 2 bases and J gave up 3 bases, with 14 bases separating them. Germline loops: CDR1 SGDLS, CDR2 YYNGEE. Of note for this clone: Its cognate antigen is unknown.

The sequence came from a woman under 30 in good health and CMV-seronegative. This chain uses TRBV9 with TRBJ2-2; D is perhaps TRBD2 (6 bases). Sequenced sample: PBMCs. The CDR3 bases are TGTGCCAGCAGCGTGCAACCCGGAGGGGACACCGGGGAGCTGTTTTTT. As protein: CASSVQPGGDTGELFF.